This TCR beta chain was recorded in a study of blood T cell repertoires in COVID-19. The overall study: Whether acute or convalescent, the COVID-19 samples came from the United States, Italy and Spain. The analysed material was cDNA or gDNA that came from T cells, B-cell-depleted T cells, or PBMCs.

Enrollees, roughly 18 to 90 years old, lived in about two dozen US areas. This clone was recorded a few times. Authors' analysis steps: Amplification of reference gene primers was used by the study to estimate nucleated cell counts. Sequencing was performed with immunoSEQ multiplex PCR; in TCRdb, only in-frame clones are kept and a portion is missing. The V and J calls and clone size are taken from that table; D and trimming were inferred from the DNA. Of 180,000 or so clones listed, 75% to 90% are singletons. V dropped 3 bases and J dropped 6; count of bases not matched to a gene: 7. CDR1 and CDR2 (germline): SGHRS, YFSETQ. The CDR3 extends over 14 amino acids.

The receptor was derived from a woman between 55 and 75 years old who had recovered from COVID-19. The rearrangement joins TRBV5-1 to TRBJ2-3; 7 nucleotides line up with TRBD1. Source material: PBMCs or T cells enriched from blood (not recorded which). CDR3: CASSSGQRVDTQYF. The DNA of the CDR3 is TGCGCCAGCAGCTCGGGACAGAGGGTTGATACGCAGTATTTT.